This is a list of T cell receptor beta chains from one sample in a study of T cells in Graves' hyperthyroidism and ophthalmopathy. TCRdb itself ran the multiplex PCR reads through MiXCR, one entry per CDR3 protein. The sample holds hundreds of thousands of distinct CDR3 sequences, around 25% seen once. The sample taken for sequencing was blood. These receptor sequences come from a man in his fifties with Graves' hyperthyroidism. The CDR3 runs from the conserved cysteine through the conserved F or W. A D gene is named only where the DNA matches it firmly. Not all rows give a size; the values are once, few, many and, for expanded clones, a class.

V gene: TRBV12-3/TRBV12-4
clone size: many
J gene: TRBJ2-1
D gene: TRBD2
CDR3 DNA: TGTGCCAGCAGTTTTCCCTTCGCTAGCGGGGGATACAATGAGCAGTTCTTC
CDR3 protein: CASSFPFASGGYNEQFF

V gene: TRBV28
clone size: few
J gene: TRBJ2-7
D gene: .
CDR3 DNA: TGTGCCAGCAGTGTGACAGACACATTCTCCTACGAGCAGTACTTC
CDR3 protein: CASSVTDTFSYEQYF

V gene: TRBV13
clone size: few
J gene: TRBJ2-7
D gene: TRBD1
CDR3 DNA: TGTGCCAGCAGCCTATCTACAGGGGACTACGAGCAGTACTTC
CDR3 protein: CASSLSTGDYEQYF

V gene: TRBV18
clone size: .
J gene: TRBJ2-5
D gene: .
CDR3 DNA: TGTGCCAGCTCACCACAGCCAGCTTACAGCCAAGAGACCCAGTACTTC
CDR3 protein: CASSPQPAYSQETQYF

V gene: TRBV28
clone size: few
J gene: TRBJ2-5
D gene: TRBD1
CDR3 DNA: TGTGCCAGCAGTGGGCGACAGGGTGAGACCCAGTACTTC
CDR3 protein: CASSGRQGETQYF

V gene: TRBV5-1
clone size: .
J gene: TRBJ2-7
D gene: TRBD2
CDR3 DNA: TGCGCCAGCAGCTTGGGATTGACTAGCGGGAGGGGCTCCTACGAGCAGTACTTC
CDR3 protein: CASSLGLTSGRGSYEQYF

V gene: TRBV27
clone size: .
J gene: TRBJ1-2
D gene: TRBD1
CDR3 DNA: TGTGCCAGCACTAACCAGGGGGGCACCGGGGAAGGCTACACCTTC
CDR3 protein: CASTNQGGTGEGYTF

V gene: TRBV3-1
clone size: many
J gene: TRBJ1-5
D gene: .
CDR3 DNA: TGTGCCAGCAGCCAAGTATTTAGCAATCAGCCCCAGCATTTT
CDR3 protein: CASSQVFSNQPQHF

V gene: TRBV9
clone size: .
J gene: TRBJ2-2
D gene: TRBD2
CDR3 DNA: TGTGCCAGCAGTGCTCTAGCGGGAGAGACCACCGGGGAGCTGTTTTTT
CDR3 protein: CASSALAGETTGELFF

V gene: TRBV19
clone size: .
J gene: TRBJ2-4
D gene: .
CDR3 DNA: TGTGCCAGTAGTTCGCCGGGACTCCTTAGAAACATTCAGTACTTC
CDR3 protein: CASSSPGLLRNIQYF

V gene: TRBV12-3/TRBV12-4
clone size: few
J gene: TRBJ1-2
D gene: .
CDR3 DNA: TGTGCCAGCACAAAAGTGGCAGGTGGCTACACCTTC
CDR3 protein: CASTKVAGGYTF

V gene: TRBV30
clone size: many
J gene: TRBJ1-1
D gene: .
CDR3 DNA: TGTGCCTGGAGTGTATCTTCGGGAATTGAAGCTTTCTTT
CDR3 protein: CAWSVSSGIEAFF

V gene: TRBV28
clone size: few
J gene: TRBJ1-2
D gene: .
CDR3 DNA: TGTGCCAGCAGAGTACTCGCGGCAGCCTATAGCTACACCTTC
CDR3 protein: CASRVLAAAYSYTF

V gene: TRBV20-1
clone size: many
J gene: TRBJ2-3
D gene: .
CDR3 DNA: TGCAGTGCTAGTTCCGGGTTTAGCACAGATACGCAGTATTTT
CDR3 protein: CSASSGFSTDTQYF

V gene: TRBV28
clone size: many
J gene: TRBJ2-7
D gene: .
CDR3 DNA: TGTGCCAGCAGTTTAACCCAGGGGTATTGGGAGCAGTACTTC
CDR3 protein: CASSLTQGYWEQYF

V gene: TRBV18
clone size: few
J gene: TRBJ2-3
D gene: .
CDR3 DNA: TGTGCCAGCTCACCAACCCCACTTCCCACAGATACGCAGTATTTT
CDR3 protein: CASSPTPLPTDTQYF

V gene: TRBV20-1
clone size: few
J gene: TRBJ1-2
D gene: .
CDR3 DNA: TGCAGTGCTAGAGATCGGGGGGGCTATGGCTACACCTTC
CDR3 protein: CSARDRGGYGYTF

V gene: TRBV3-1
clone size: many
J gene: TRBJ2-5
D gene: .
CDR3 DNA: TGTGCCAGCAGCCAACGATCGGATGGAGAGACCCAGTACTTC
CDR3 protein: CASSQRSDGETQYF

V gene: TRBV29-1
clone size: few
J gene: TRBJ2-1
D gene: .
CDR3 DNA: TGCAGCGTTGAAGAACCGAGGGGGGTTTTCAATGAGCAGTTCTTC
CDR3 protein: CSVEEPRGVFNEQFF

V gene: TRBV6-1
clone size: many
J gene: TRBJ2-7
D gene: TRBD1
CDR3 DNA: TGTGCCAGCAGGGCCGGACAGGGAGTCTACGAGCAGTACTTC
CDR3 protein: CASRAGQGVYEQYF

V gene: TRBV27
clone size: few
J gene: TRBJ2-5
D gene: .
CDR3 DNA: TGTGCCAACCATTCGTTGAAACTCGGGACGACCGAAGGGGAGACCCAGTACTTC
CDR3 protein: CANHSLKLGTTEGETQYF

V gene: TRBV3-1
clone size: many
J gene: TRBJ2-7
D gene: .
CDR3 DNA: TGTGCCAGCAGACTTTCAGGGGCCACAAATTACGAGCAGTACTTC
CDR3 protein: CASRLSGATNYEQYF

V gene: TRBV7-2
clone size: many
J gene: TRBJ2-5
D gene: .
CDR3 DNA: TGTGCCAGCAGCTTAGCGGCAGGGCGCGAAGAGACCCAGTACTTC
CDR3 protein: CASSLAAGREETQYF

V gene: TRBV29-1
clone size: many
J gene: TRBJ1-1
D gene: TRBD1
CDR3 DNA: TGCAGCGCAACACAGGGGCGCAGAACTGAAGCTTTCTTT
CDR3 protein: CSATQGRRTEAFF

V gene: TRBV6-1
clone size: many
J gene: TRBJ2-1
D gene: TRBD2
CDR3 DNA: TGTGCCAGCAGGGGACTAGCGGGAGGGGGGAAGAATGAGCAGTTCTTC
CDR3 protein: CASRGLAGGGKNEQFF

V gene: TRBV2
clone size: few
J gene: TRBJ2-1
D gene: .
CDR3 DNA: TGTGCCAGCAGGCGAGACAGCTCCTCCTTCTACAATGAGCAGTTCTTC
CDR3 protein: CASRRDSSSFYNEQFF

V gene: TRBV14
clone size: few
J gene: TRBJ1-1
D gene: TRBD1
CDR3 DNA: TGTGCCAGCAGCCAAGACTGGTGGGCAGGGGGCACTGAAGCTTTCTTT
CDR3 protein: CASSQDWWAGGTEAFF

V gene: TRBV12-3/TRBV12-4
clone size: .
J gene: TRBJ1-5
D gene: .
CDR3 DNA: TGTGCCGGCAGTTTATGGGGGATTAGCAATCAGCCCCAGCATTTT
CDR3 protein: CAGSLWGISNQPQHF

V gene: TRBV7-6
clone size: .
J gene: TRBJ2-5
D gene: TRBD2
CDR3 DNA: TGTGCCAGCAGCTTAGAAGGGACTAGCGGGAGAGTCCCGGGGACCCAGTACTTC
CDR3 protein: CASSLEGTSGRVPGTQYF

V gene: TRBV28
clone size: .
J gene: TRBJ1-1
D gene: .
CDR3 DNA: TGTGCCAGCAGACAGAACCCAACTGAAGCTTTCTTT
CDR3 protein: CASRQNPTEAFF

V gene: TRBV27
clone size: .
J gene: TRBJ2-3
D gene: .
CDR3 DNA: TGTGCCAGCAGTTTTTTCGTGTCGGGCACAGATACGCAGTATTTT
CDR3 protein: CASSFFVSGTDTQYF

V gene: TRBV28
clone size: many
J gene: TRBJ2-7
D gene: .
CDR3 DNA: TGTGCCAGCAGTTTAATAGGATACGAGCAGTACTTC
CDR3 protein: CASSLIGYEQYF

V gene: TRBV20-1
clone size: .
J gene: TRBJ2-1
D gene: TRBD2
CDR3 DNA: TGCAGTGCTAGTAGCGGGAGGGTGGACAATGAGCAGTTCTTC
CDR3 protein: CSASSGRVDNEQFF

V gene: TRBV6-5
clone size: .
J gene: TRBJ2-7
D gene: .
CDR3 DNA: TGTGCCAGCAGTTACTCTCCGGGACATCGGCTCTACGAGCAGTACTTC
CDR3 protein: CASSYSPGHRLYEQYF

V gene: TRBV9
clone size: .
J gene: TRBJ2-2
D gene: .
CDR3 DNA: TGTGCCAGCAGCGTAGTCGGAGGCCCCGGGGAGCTGTTTTTT
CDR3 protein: CASSVVGGPGELFF

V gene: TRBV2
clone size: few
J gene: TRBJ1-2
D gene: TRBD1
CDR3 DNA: TGTGCCAGCAGTGAATTGGACAGGGGTATGGGCTACACCTTC
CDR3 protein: CASSELDRGMGYTF

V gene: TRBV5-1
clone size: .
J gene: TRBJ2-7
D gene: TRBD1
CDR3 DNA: TGCGCCAGCAGCCCCCGACAGGGAGAGGGCGAGCAGTACTTC
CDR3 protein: CASSPRQGEGEQYF

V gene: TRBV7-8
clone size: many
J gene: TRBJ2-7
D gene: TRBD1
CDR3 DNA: TGTGCCAGCAGCTGGGACAGGGTGGCCTACGAGCAGTACTTC
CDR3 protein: CASSWDRVAYEQYF

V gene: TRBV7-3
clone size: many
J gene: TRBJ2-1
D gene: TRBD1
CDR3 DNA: TGTGCCAGCAGCAAAGCAGGGGGTTGGTTCGATGAGCAGTTCTTC
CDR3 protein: CASSKAGGWFDEQFF

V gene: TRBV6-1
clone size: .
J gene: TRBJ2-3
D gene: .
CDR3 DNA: TGTGCCAGCAGTCCTGACCGCCCCCTCACAGATACGCAGTATTTT
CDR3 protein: CASSPDRPLTDTQYF

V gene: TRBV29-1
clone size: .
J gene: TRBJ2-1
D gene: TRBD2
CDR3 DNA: TGCAGCGTTGCTCCCCGCAGCGGGAGGGCCAGGAATGAGCAGTTCTTC
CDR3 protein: CSVAPRSGRARNEQFF

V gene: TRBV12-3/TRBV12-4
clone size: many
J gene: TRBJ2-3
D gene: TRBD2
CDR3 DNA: TGTGCCAGCAGTTTACGAGCGGGAGGCCTCACAGATACGCAGTATTTT
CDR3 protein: CASSLRAGGLTDTQYF

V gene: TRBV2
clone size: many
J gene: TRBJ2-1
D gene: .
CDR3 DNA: TGTGCCAGCAGTCTTTTGTTGGGCTCCTACAATGAGCAGTTCTTC
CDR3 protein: CASSLLLGSYNEQFF

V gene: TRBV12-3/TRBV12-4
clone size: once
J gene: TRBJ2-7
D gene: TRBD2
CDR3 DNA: TGTGCCAGCAGTACGGGACTATCGGGAGACTACGAGCAGTACTTC
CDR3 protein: CASSTGLSGDYEQYF

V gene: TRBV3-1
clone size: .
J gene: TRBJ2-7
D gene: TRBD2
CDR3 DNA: TGTGCCAGCAGCCAAGATAGAAAGACTAGCGGAGTCTACGAGCAGTACTTC
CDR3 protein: CASSQDRKTSGVYEQYF

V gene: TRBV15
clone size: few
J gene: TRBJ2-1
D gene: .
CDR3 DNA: TGTGCCACCAGCAGAGGCGGGACCTACAATGAGCAGTTCTTC
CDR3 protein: CATSRGGTYNEQFF

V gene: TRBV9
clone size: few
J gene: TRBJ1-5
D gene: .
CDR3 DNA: TGTGCCAGCAGCGTAGGGGAGAATCAGCCCCAGCATTTT
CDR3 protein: CASSVGENQPQHF

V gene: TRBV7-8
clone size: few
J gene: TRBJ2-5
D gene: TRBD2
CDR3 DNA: TGTGCCAGCAGCTTAGCCGGGACTAGCGGACAAGAGACCCAGTACTTC
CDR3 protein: CASSLAGTSGQETQYF

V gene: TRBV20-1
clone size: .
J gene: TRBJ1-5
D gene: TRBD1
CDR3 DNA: TGCAGTGCTAGACTGGGGACAGGGGGCAATCAGCCCCAGCATTTT
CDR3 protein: CSARLGTGGNQPQHF

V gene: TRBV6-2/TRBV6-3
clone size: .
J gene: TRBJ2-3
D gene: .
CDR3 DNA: TGTGCCAGCAGTTCCTTGGGGCCTAGCACAGATACGCAGTATTTT
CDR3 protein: CASSSLGPSTDTQYF

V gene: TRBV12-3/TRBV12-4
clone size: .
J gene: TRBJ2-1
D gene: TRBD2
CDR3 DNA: TGTGCCAGCAGTAAACGGACTAGCGGATACAATGAGCAGTTCTTC
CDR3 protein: CASSKRTSGYNEQFF

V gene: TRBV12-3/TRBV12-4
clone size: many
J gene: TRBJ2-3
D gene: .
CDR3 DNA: TGTGCCAGCAGTTTCGGGGGGCGCACAGATACGCAGTATTTT
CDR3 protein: CASSFGGRTDTQYF

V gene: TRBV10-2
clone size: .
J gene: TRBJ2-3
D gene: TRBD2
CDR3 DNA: TGCGCCAGCAGTTTACTAGCGGGAGGTATCACAGATACGCAGTATTTT
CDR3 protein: CASSLLAGGITDTQYF